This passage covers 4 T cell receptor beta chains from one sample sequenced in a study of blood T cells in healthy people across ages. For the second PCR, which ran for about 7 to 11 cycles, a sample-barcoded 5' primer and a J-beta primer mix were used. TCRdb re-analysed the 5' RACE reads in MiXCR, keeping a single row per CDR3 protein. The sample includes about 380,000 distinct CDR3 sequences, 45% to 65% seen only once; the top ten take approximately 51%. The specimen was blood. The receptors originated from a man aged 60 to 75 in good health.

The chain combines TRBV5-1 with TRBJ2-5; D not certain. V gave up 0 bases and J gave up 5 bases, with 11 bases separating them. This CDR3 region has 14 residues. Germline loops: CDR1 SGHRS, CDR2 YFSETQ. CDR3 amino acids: CASSLGQLSETQYF. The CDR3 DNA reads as TGCGCCAGCAGCTTGGGGCAGCTTTCGGAGACCCAGTACTTC.

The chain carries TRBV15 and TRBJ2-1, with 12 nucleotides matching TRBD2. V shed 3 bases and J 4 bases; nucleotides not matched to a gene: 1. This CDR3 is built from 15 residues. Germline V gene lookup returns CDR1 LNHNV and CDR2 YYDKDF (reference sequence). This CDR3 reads CATSSGLAGYNEQFF. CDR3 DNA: TGTGCCACCAGCAGCGGACTAGCGGGGTACAATGAGCAGTTCTTC.

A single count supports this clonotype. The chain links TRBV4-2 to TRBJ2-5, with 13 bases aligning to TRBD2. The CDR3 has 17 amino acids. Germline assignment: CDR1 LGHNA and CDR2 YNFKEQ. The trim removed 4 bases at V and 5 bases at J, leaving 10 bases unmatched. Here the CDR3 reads CASSRGIGTSGDETQYF. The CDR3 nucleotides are TGTGCCAGCAGCCGAGGAATCGGGACTAGCGGGGATGAGACCCAGTACTTC.

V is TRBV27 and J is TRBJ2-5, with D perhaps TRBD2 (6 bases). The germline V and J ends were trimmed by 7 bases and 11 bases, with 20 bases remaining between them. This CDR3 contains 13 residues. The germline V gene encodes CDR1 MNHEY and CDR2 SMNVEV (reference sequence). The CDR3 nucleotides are TGTGCCAGCACGGACGCGGGGTCTGGGGAGCAGTACTTC. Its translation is CASTDAGSGEQYF.